This is a list of T cell receptor beta chains from one sample in a study of T cell repertoires in cytomegalovirus infection. TCRdb reprocessed the reads via MiXCR and lists one record per CDR3 protein. The sample carries approximately 180,000 distinct CDR3 sequences, approximately 9.6% recorded once. The sample was PBMCs. The receptors originated from a human donor in good health (CMV status not recorded). Some clones in this sample may be carry-over from other donors' samples. Each CDR3 is given with its conserved first and last residue. Fields, in order: clone size, D gene, V gene, CDR3 length, J gene, CDR3 protein, CDR3 DNA. A D gene is named only where the DNA matches it firmly. A clone size is listed for some rows: how often the clone was seen (once, few, many), or a class if it is expanded.

size: .; D: .; V: TRBV20-1; length: 14; J: TRBJ1-1; CDR3: CSAREPSTGPTAFF; DNA: TGCAGTGCTAGGGAACCTAGTACAGGTCCGACGGCTTTCTTT
size: many; D: .; V: TRBV7-2; length: 15; J: TRBJ1-2; CDR3: CASSLSQALYVGYTF; DNA: TGTGCCAGCAGCTTATCTCAGGCGCTCTATGTAGGCTACACCTTC
size: .; D: .; V: TRBV30; length: 13; J: TRBJ1-3; CDR3: CAEEGVSGNTIYF; DNA: TGTGCGGAGGAAGGGGTCTCTGGAAACACCATATATTTT
size: many; D: TRBD2; V: TRBV27; length: 16; J: TRBJ2-1; CDR3: CASSLSTRLAGGEQFF; DNA: TGTGCCAGCAGTTTATCAACCCGACTAGCGGGAGGTGAGCAGTTCTTC
size: many; D: .; V: TRBV11-2; length: 12; J: TRBJ1-6; CDR3: CASSLDKGPLHF; DNA: TGTGCCAGCAGCTTAGATAAGGGACCCCTCCACTTT
size: many; D: .; V: TRBV6-2/TRBV6-3; length: 14; J: TRBJ2-1; CDR3: CASSYSGNYNEQFF; DNA: TGTGCCAGCAGTTACTCAGGCAATTACAATGAGCAGTTCTTC
size: .; D: .; V: TRBV11-2; length: 16; J: TRBJ2-5; CDR3: CASSLSLLRGQETQYF; DNA: TGTGCCAGCAGCTTAAGCCTCCTTAGGGGGCAAGAGACCCAGTACTTC
size: many; D: .; V: TRBV28; length: 13; J: TRBJ1-1; CDR3: CASSRTGLREAFF; DNA: TGTGCCAGCAGTAGAACAGGGTTACGTGAAGCTTTCTTT
size: many; D: .; V: TRBV28; length: 15; J: TRBJ1-4; CDR3: CASSSRDTINEKLFF; DNA: TGTGCCAGCAGTTCCCGGGACACCATTAATGAAAAACTGTTTTTT
size: many; D: TRBD2; V: TRBV6-2/TRBV6-3; length: 17; J: TRBJ2-5; CDR3: CASSYGREGGYQETQYF; DNA: TGTGCCAGCAGTTACGGACGGGAGGGGGGGTACCAAGAGACCCAGTACTTC
size: few; D: .; V: TRBV6-2/TRBV6-3; length: 11; J: TRBJ2-2; CDR3: CAIRGAGELFF; DNA: TGTGCCATACGGGGAGCGGGGGAGCTGTTTTTT
size: many; D: .; V: TRBV7-3; length: 12; J: TRBJ2-7; CDR3: CASTNGGSEQYF; DNA: TGTGCCAGCACCAATGGAGGATCCGAGCAGTACTTC
size: many; D: TRBD2; V: TRBV4-1; length: 13; J: TRBJ2-1; CDR3: CASSQGLGNEQFF; DNA: TGCGCCAGCAGCCAGGGACTAGGGAATGAGCAGTTCTTC
size: .; D: TRBD2; V: TRBV9; length: 17; J: TRBJ2-6; CDR3: CASSGGGGSTGANVLTF; DNA: TGTGCCAGCAGCGGGGGGGGGGGTTCGACTGGGGCCAACGTCCTGACTTTC
size: .; D: .; V: TRBV28; length: 12; J: TRBJ2-7; CDR3: CASAASSYEQYF; DNA: TGTGCCAGCGCCGCGAGCTCCTACGAGCAGTACTTC
size: .; D: .; V: TRBV28; length: 18; J: TRBJ1-2; CDR3: CASSPTPLDSTGDYGYTF; DNA: TGTGCCAGCAGCCCCACACCCCTCGATTCTACGGGGGACTATGGCTACACCTTC
size: many; D: .; V: TRBV7-2; length: 14; J: TRBJ2-5; CDR3: CASSQTVRSETQYF; DNA: TGTGCCAGCAGCCAGACAGTTCGGTCTGAGACCCAGTACTTC
size: .; D: .; V: TRBV20-1; length: 13; J: TRBJ1-1; CDR3: CSASPGPGTEAFF; DNA: TGCAGTGCTAGCCCCGGGCCTGGCACTGAAGCTTTCTTT
size: .; D: TRBD1; V: TRBV20-1; length: 14; J: TRBJ1-5; CDR3: CSAGWTGRNQPQHF; DNA: TGCAGTGCTGGGTGGACAGGCCGCAATCAGCCCCAGCATTTT
size: many; D: TRBD1; V: TRBV7-2; length: 16; J: TRBJ1-5; CDR3: CASSEGRDRGYQPQHF; DNA: TGTGCCAGCAGCGAGGGAAGGGACAGGGGATATCAGCCCCAGCATTTT
size: .; D: .; V: TRBV20-1; length: 13; J: TRBJ2-1; CDR3: CSAIHREDNEQFF; DNA: TGCAGTGCAATCCACCGAGAAGACAATGAGCAGTTCTTC
size: few; D: .; V: TRBV11-2; length: 18; J: TRBJ2-6; CDR3: CASSFFGRLTPGANVLTF; DNA: TGTGCCAGCAGCTTTTTCGGCAGGTTAACTCCTGGGGCCAACGTCCTGACTTTC
size: many; D: .; V: TRBV7-2; length: 13; J: TRBJ1-1; CDR3: CASSFSQKTEAFF; DNA: TGTGCCAGCAGCTTCTCACAGAAGACTGAAGCTTTCTTT
size: .; D: .; V: TRBV13; length: 12; J: TRBJ2-7; CDR3: CASSRTPGLLDF; DNA: TGTGCCAGCAGCCGAACCCCGGGACTCCTTGATTTC
size: .; D: TRBD1; V: TRBV20-1; length: 16; J: TRBJ2-2; CDR3: CSARATGKPNTGELFF; DNA: TGCAGTGCTAGAGCGACAGGGAAACCGAACACCGGGGAGCTGTTTTTT
size: many; D: .; V: TRBV7-2; length: 13; J: TRBJ1-2; CDR3: CASSSRTGSGYTF; DNA: TGTGCCAGCAGCTCCAGGACTGGCTCCGGCTACACCTTC
size: few; D: .; V: TRBV28; length: 12; J: TRBJ2-3; CDR3: CAVWRVADTQYF; DNA: TGTGCCGTATGGAGGGTCGCAGATACGCAGTATTTT
size: many; D: .; V: TRBV7-2; length: 14; J: TRBJ1-5; CDR3: CASTMGQGNQPQHF; DNA: TGTGCCAGCACTATGGGGCAGGGGAATCAGCCCCAGCATTTT
size: few; D: .; V: TRBV6-2/TRBV6-3; length: 13; J: TRBJ1-1; CDR3: CASSPITEPEAFF; DNA: TGTGCCAGCAGTCCGATTACAGAACCCGAAGCTTTCTTT
size: few; D: TRBD1; V: TRBV19; length: 12; J: TRBJ1-1; CDR3: CASTGGITEAFF; DNA: TGTGCCAGTACAGGGGGAATCACTGAAGCTTTCTTT
size: many; D: .; V: TRBV20-1; length: 13; J: TRBJ2-1; CDR3: CSANSKLAHEQFF; DNA: TGCAGTGCTAATTCCAAACTAGCCCATGAGCAGTTCTTC
size: .; D: .; V: TRBV6-2/TRBV6-3; length: 14; J: TRBJ2-7; CDR3: CASSYSRSSYEQYF; DNA: TGTGCCAGCAGTTACTCTCGAAGCTCCTACGAGCAGTACTTC
size: .; D: TRBD2; V: TRBV7-2; length: 15; J: TRBJ2-1; CDR3: CASSYASGGENEQFF; DNA: TGTGCCAGCAGCTATGCTAGCGGGGGTGAAAATGAGCAGTTCTTC
size: many; D: .; V: TRBV6-2/TRBV6-3; length: 12; J: TRBJ2-5; CDR3: CASAEVQETQYF; DNA: TGTGCCAGCGCGGAGGTTCAAGAGACCCAGTACTTC
size: many; D: TRBD2; V: TRBV7-8; length: 17; J: TRBJ2-2; CDR3: CASSFGSGTRNTGELFF; DNA: TGTGCCAGCAGCTTCGGGTCCGGGACTAGGAACACCGGGGAGCTGTTTTTT
size: many; D: TRBD1; V: TRBV7-3; length: 15; J: TRBJ1-4; CDR3: CASSPGQGTNEKLFF; DNA: TGTGCCAGCAGCCCCGGACAGGGAACTAATGAAAAACTGTTTTTT
size: few; D: .; V: TRBV14; length: 14; J: TRBJ2-7; CDR3: CASSHTIGFYEQYF; DNA: TGTGCCAGCAGCCACACGATAGGGTTCTACGAGCAGTACTTC
size: many; D: .; V: TRBV7-2; length: 13; J: TRBJ1-4; CDR3: CASSLVLSQKLFF; DNA: TGTGCCAGCAGCTTAGTCCTTAGCCAAAAACTGTTTTTT
size: .; D: TRBD2; V: TRBV20-1; length: 16; J: TRBJ2-7; CDR3: CSATLGAPAGGYEQYF; DNA: TGCAGTGCTACCCTCGGGGCCCCTGCGGGGGGCTACGAGCAGTACTTC
size: .; D: .; V: TRBV14; length: 18; J: TRBJ2-2; CDR3: CASSQDRGGTTNTGELFF; DNA: TGTGCCAGCAGCCAAGATCGTGGGGGGACCACGAACACCGGGGAGCTGTTTTTT
size: few; D: .; V: TRBV7-2; length: 13; J: TRBJ1-1; CDR3: CASSLRWQNEAFF; DNA: TGTGCCAGCAGCTTAAGGTGGCAGAATGAAGCTTTCTTT
size: many; D: TRBD1; V: TRBV7-8; length: 19; J: TRBJ2-6; CDR3: CASSLARGTGVSGANVLTF; DNA: TGTGCCAGCAGCTTAGCGCGAGGGACAGGGGTCTCTGGGGCCAACGTCCTGACTTTC
size: few; D: .; V: TRBV6-1; length: 13; J: TRBJ2-7; CDR3: CASRSTGSYEQYF; DNA: TGTGCCAGCAGGTCAACAGGGTCCTACGAGCAGTACTTC
size: few; D: TRBD2; V: TRBV7-7; length: 15; J: TRBJ2-5; CDR3: CASSLVPSGGETQYF; DNA: TGTGCTAGCAGCTTAGTACCTTCGGGGGGGGAGACCCAGTACTTC
size: few; D: .; V: TRBV20-1; length: 14; J: TRBJ2-1; CDR3: CSAHAASSYNEQFF; DNA: TGCAGTGCTCACGCCGCTAGCTCCTACAATGAGCAGTTCTTC
size: few; D: TRBD1; V: TRBV12-3/TRBV12-4; length: 15; J: TRBJ2-1; CDR3: CASSLRTGGYNEQFF; DNA: TGTGCCAGCAGTTTACGGACAGGGGGTTACAATGAGCAGTTCTTC
size: few; D: .; V: TRBV15; length: 15; J: TRBJ2-2; CDR3: CATSRDQEGAGELFF; DNA: TGTGCCACCAGCAGAGATCAGGAGGGGGCCGGGGAGCTGTTTTTT
size: .; D: .; V: TRBV20-1; length: 12; J: TRBJ2-5; CDR3: CSATQRGETQYF; DNA: TGCAGTGCTACCCAGAGAGGAGAGACCCAGTACTTC